The 21 T cell receptor beta chains reported below all come from one sample, sequenced in a study of blood T cell repertoires in COVID-19 (dated by TCRdb to 2019 to 2021). Library generation was performed with the immunoSEQ multiplex PCR assay. TCRdb took this table from immuneACCESS and kept in-frame rearrangements with V and J called. Such tables lack part of the clones; where checked against another copy, unresolved V genes explain under half of the gap, and the rest is unexplained. The sample profile shows over 400,000 clones; around 86% of them were found once. The ten largest clones capture over 1.3% of the sample. The sample was peripheral blood. The receptor source for this set is a woman aged 25 to 39 with active or convalescent COVID-19.

This clone was counted at least ten times. The rearrangement joins TRBV30 to TRBJ1-1; the match to TRBD1 covers 10 bases. This CDR3 spans 13 amino acids. Looked up from germline, CDR1 is GTSNPN and CDR2 is SVGIG (reference sequence). Trimming took 5 bases from V and 5 from J; bases not matched to a gene: 5. The chain's CDR3 is CAWRDRGLTEAFF. CDR3 nucleotide sequence: TGTGCCTGGCGGGACAGGGGACTAACTGAAGCTTTCTTT. Supplemented by reference TRBV30 and TRBJ1-1, the full variable domain reads SQTIHQWPATLVQPVGSPLSLECTVEGTSNPNLYWYRQAAGRGLQLLFYSVGIGQISSEVPQNLSASRPQDRQFILSSKKLLLSDSGFYLCAWRDRGLTEAFFGQGTRLTVV.

The rearrangement links TRBV18 to TRBJ1-2; 7 positions agree with TRBD1. The germline V gene encodes CDR1 KGHSH and CDR2 LQKENI. V shed 9 bases and J 9 bases; nucleotides not matched to a gene: 16. The CDR3 is 14 residues long. The CDR3 sequence: CASCILGQMSSYTF. For the CDR3, the DNA is TGTGCCAGTTGTATCCTGGGACAGATGAGTAGCTACACCTTC.

The V call is TRBV28, the J call TRBJ2-5; a possible D gene is TRBD2 (7 bases). V was shortened by 7 bases and J by 7 bases, with 13 bases between the two germline ends. Germline CDR1 is MDHEN and CDR2 is SYDVKM. The CDR3 is made up of 12 amino acids. As DNA, the CDR3 is TGTGCCAGCAAGGCGGGGGCAGGGACCCAGTACTTC. Its protein is CASKAGAGTQYF.

The chain employs TRBV4-1 and TRBJ1-1; the D gene is possibly TRBD1 (5 bases). CDR1 is MGHRA, CDR2 YSYEKL, per germline. Trimming shortened V by 5 bases and J by 0 bases, and 16 bases separated the two germline ends. This CDR3 has 16 amino acids. Here the CDR3 DNA reads TGCGCCAGCAGCTCAGGAAATGGACACATGAACACTGAAGCTTTCTTT. Amino acids: CASSSGNGHMNTEAFF.

V gene TRBV5-1 combines with J gene TRBJ2-7; 7 bases are a match to TRBD1. This CDR3 region has 15 residues. Germline V gene lookup returns CDR1 SGHRS and CDR2 YFSETQ. J lost 5 bases, V lost 0 bases, and 8 bases had no gene match. DNA of the CDR3: TGCGCCAGCAGCTTGGGGGACAGTGGCATGGACGAGCAGTACTTC. Its protein product is CASSLGDSGMDEQYF.

This clone appeared once. This sequence joins TRBV10-2 and TRBJ1-1; TRBD1 matches 9 bases. This CDR3 region has 15 residues. In germline, CDR1 is WSHSY, CDR2 SAAADI. The V gene end was trimmed by 11 bases and the J gene end by 0 bases; junction bases not matched to a gene: 10. In DNA form, the CDR3 reads TGCGCCGTTGGACAGGGGTTCAAAATGAACACTGAAGCTTTCTTT. Its translation: CAVGQGFKMNTEAFF.

The chain recombines TRBV4-2 with TRBJ1-4; D is undetermined. V was pared by 4 bases and J by 8 bases, with 14 bases between. The length of the CDR3 is 14 residues. The V gene's germline CDR1 is LGHNA and CDR2 YNFKEQ. Here the CDR3 reads CASSLSGYGEKLFF. CDR3 DNA: TGTGCCAGCAGCCTATCGGGTTACGGAGAAAAACTGTTTTTT.

V gene TRBV6-1 combines with J gene TRBJ1-5, with a tentative D call TRBD1 (5 bases). Germline V gene sequence: CDR1 MNHNS, CDR2 SASEGT. V gave up 2 bases and J gave up 5 bases, with 7 bases separating them. The CDR3 spans 13 residues. This chain's CDR3 is CASSELTDQPQHF. The CDR3 DNA is TGTGCCAGCAGTGAACTGACAGATCAGCCCCAGCATTTT.

This clone has more than one count but fewer than ten. The V gene is TRBV6-4, the J gene TRBJ2-1; TRBD2 matches at 15 bases. Germline trimming cut 4 bases from V and 8 bases from J; bases unmatched to any gene: 3. The CDR3 runs 15 residues. Germline V gives CDR1 MRHNA, CDR2 SNTAGT. The DNA of the CDR3 is TGTGCCAGCAGTGGGACTAGCGGGGGGGCCGATGAGCAGTTCTTC. This translates into CASSGTSGGADEQFF.

Written as DNA, the CDR3 is TGTGCCAGCAGTTACCGGACAGGGACTAATGAAAAACTGTTTTTT. Encoded protein: CASSYRTGTNEKLFF. The V gene is TRBV6-6, the J gene TRBJ1-4, with TRBD1 identical over 8 bases. Looked up from germline, CDR1 is MNHNY and CDR2 is SVGAGI (reference sequence). V trimming: 2 bases; J trimming: 2 bases; junction bases outside the gene matches: 1. CDR3 length: 15 amino acids.

This chain uses TRBV5-1 with TRBJ2-1; 7 bases are a match to TRBD1. The CDR3 consists of 15 residues. V trimming: 4 bases; J trimming: 7 bases; junction bases outside the gene matches: 11. Per germline, CDR1 SGHRS and CDR2 YFSETQ. The CDR3 region is CASSPEAGGWNEQFF. The CDR3, as DNA: TGCGCCAGCAGCCCGGAGGCAGGGGGTTGGAATGAGCAGTTCTTC.

This chain joins TRBV5-8 and TRBJ2-1; D is uncertain. Trimming took 4 bases from V and 0 from J, leaving 14 bases between them. This CDR3 has 16 residues. Germline values: CDR1 SGHTS, CDR2 YDEGEE. DNA of the CDR3: TGTGCCAGCAGCCGAGGATTCACGTCCTCCTACAATGAGCAGTTCTTC. It is translated as CASSRGFTSSYNEQFF.

The rearrangement joins TRBV10-2 to TRBJ1-5; 10 nucleotides line up with TRBD1. Germline loops: CDR1 WSHSY, CDR2 SAAADI. CDR3 length: 17 amino acids. V dropped 2 bases and J dropped 4; count of bases not matched to a gene: 8. CDR3 residues: CASSEVGTGAPNQPQHF. The CDR3 DNA reads as TGCGCCAGCAGTGAGGTCGGGACAGGGGCACCAAATCAGCCCCAGCATTTT.

The chain links TRBV10-3 to TRBJ2-7; the match to TRBD1 covers 11 bases. With V trimmed by 8 bases and J by 4 bases, 4 bases remained unmatched. Germline CDR1 is ENHRY and CDR2 is SYGVKD. There are 13 residues in the CDR3. The DNA of the CDR3 is TGTGCCATCGAGGGACAGGGGGATTACGAGCAGTACTTC. Amino acid sequence: CAIEGQGDYEQYF.

This chain connects TRBV27 to TRBJ2-3; D remains ambiguous. V was clipped by 3 bases and J by 7 bases, with 11 bases between them. Germline CDR1 reads MNHEY; CDR2 reads SMNVEV (reference sequence). The CDR3 runs to 13 residues. CDR3 sequence (DNA): TGTGCCAGCAGTTTCGACTCCGGTAATACGCAGTATTTT. It yields the protein CASSFDSGNTQYF.

The gene calls are TRBV11-3 and TRBJ1-5; the D is unclear. CDR1 SGHNT and CDR2 YENEEA come from the germline V gene. Between the trimmed V and J ends, which lost 7 bases and 2 bases, there was a span of 18 bases. This CDR3 spans 16 amino acids. This CDR3 is CASTPRGMKCNQPQHF. CDR3 coding DNA: TGTGCCAGCACCCCCAGAGGGATGAAATGCAATCAGCCCCAGCATTTT.

The J gene is TRBJ2-3, the V gene TRBV5-4; 11 nucleotides line up with TRBD2. Germline values: CDR1 SGHNT, CDR2 YYREEE (reference sequence). The CDR3 runs 17 residues. Unmatched junction bases numbered 4, after V lost 1 base and J lost 0 bases. In DNA, the CDR3 is TGTGCCAGCAGCTTGTGGCTAGCGGGGGGCAGCACAGATACGCAGTATTTT. Amino acid sequence: CASSLWLAGGSTDTQYF.

The V call is TRBV2, the J call TRBJ2-2; D not certain. This CDR3 comprises 13 residues. Germline lookup yields CDR1 SNHLY and CDR2 FYNNEI. With 1 base removed from V and 7 bases from J, the gap between germline ends came to 7 bases. CDR3 residues: CASSEVLHGELFF. The DNA of the CDR3 is TGTGCCAGCAGTGAAGTTTTACACGGGGAGCTGTTTTTT.

The CDR3 coding sequence is TGTGCCAGCAGCTTTTCATTTGGGGGCGTGAGTCAGCCCCAGCATTTT. It codes for CASSFSFGGVSQPQHF. This sequence joins TRBV11-2 and TRBJ1-5, with D perhaps TRBD1 (6 bases). CDR1 SGHAT and CDR2 FQNNGV come from the germline V gene. V lost 3 bases and J 6 bases, leaving 18 bases between the germline ends. The CDR3 has 16 amino acids. The complete variable domain, with remaining parts taken from reference TRBV11-2 and TRBJ1-5, reads EAGVAQSPRYKIIEKRQSVAFWCNPISGHATLYWYQQILGQGPKLLIQFQNNGVVDDSQLPKDRFSAERLKGVDSTLKIQPAKLEDSAVYLCASSFSFGGVSQPQHFGDGTRLSIL.

The sample holds a few counts of this clone. The chain carries TRBV27 and TRBJ2-5; D possibly corresponds to TRBD2 (6 bases). Germline V lookup: CDR1 MNHEY, CDR2 SMNVEV (reference sequence). V was pared by 2 bases and J by 2 bases, with 18 bases between. The CDR3 consists of 17 residues. DNA of the CDR3: TGTGCCAGCAGTTTAGTAGGTTCTCGGGCGGGACAAGAGACCCAGTACTTC. The encoded protein is CASSLVGSRAGQETQYF.

This sequence joins TRBV19 and TRBJ2-3; D might be TRBD2 (7 bases). With 6 bases removed from V and 9 bases from J, the gap between germline ends came to 19 bases. The CDR3 runs 14 residues. Per germline, CDR1 LNHDA and CDR2 SQIVND (reference sequence). In DNA form, the CDR3 reads TGTGCCAGTAGAGGCGGGGGCCTCGGGTACACGCAGTATTTT. It yields the protein CASRGGGLGYTQYF.